What follows describes a single T cell receptor (beta chain). What antigen it recognizes has not been identified. No qualities accompany the bases; no much larger clone lies one base away. The data are from a study of shared clonotypes between healthy human individuals (dated by TCRdb to the early 2020s). Study-level background: The cohort comprised two women and a few men aged 18 to 49 years. For each donor, CD4 naive and CD4 memory were each given three plates, CD8 naive was given two plates, and CD8 memory was given one plate. Blood TCR repertoires of roughly five healthy adults were deeply sequenced to estimate repertoire size and the extent of clonotype sharing between individuals. Libraries were prepared and TCR repertoires were sequenced by different laboratories using diverse techniques, in order to increase sequencing depth and limit assay-specific biases. Each donor's leukapheresis produced roughly between roughly 0.85 and 9.5 billion PBMCs. Summary of the overall study and its limitations: Rarefaction of sorted-subset datasets indicated incomplete sequencing despite the large sequencing depth. Pairwise subsampling led to the expectation that sequencing depth would affect the degree of clonotype sharing among donors. Because the study included a small number of donors, the genetic and exposure-history diversity represented was limited. Sampling was restricted to blood, and TCR repertoires in tissue are likely to differ from TCR repertoires in blood. Sharing across a few donors was observed for roughly 5.4% of naive CD4, under 4% of naive CD8, roughly 2.4% of memory CD4, and less than 0.45% of memory CD8 clonotypes. Compared with non-shared clonotypes, clonotypes shared by all four sorted-subset donors had higher generation probabilities. Naive subsets generally had larger estimated clonotype richness than memory subsets.

Using the deep immunoSEQ assay, multiplex PCR amplified TCR CDR3 regions from genomic DNA. For each cell subset, the extracted genomic DNA was distributed evenly across all wells of several immunoSEQ 96-well plates, and each plate served as one replicate. For sorted subsets, each replicate PCR was loaded with about 0.2 ug genomic DNA, equivalent to 25,000 to 35,000 T cell genomes. Purified libraries were measured with a Qubit 3.0 fluorometer, size-checked on a Bioanalyzer 2100, and measured again with the KAPA Library Quantification kit. Every immunoSEQ 96-well plate was sequenced on a dedicated single-read 150-cycle Illumina NextSeq 550 flow cell. On the study's bioinformatics: Because only junctional sequences without quality scores were contained in the immunoSEQ output, filtering matching that applied to full-length reads could not be performed. To assign V/J genes and CDR3, sequences were annotated using PyIR, a Python wrapper for IgBLAST v1.9, with IMGT germline references. Any read was removed if the V/J assignment was weak (E-value above 1e-6), the CDR3 was missing, or the read contained stop codons, out-of-frame junctions, or ambiguous translated residues. V3J clonotypes were defined as sequences sharing an identical inferred V gene, J gene, and CDR3 amino acid sequence. The percentage overlap between two repertoires was calculated by dividing the number of shared unique clonotypes by the size of the smaller repertoire. Richness of each repertoire was evaluated using RTK rarefaction, the Chao1 estimator, and Recon v2.1 estimates of unobserved clonotypes. OLGA was used to compute generation probabilities for all TCRbeta clonotypes that the gDNA method yielded from four donors. The table was pulled from immuneACCESS by TCRdb, which kept in-frame rearrangements only. Such tables lose some clones; where checked, under half of the loss comes from unresolved V genes, and the rest has no known cause. V, J and clone size are those of that table, while D and trimming were read from the DNA. The sample yields roughly 650,000 clones; about 97% were counted once. The ten largest account for about 0.057% of the sample.

Healthy HIV-negative adults with no recently reported acute infections or vaccinations were included as donors. All donors were Caucasian adults living in Nashville, Tennessee, USA. CD4+ T cells were enriched by magnetic negative selection, after which naive cells were positively selected on CD45RA and the negative fraction was taken as the memory subset. Blood was obtained by leukapheresis, after which PBMCs were separated by Ficoll-Histopaque density gradient centrifugation and cryopreserved in liquid nitrogen vapor phase. Purity and quantity of every magnetically sorted T cell population were checked by analytical flow cytometry. Each sorted fraction had its genomic DNA isolated and then quantified by UV absorbance on a Nanodrop 2000c. Counted from cysteine to phenylalanine, this CDR3 has 16 amino acids. Only the CDR3 portion is preserved as DNA: 48 bases, with reading frame beginning at the first base. Reading the germline V gene gives CDR1 SGHTA and CDR2 FQGNSA. Trimming takes 0 bases from V and 5 bases from J, and the germline ends sit 14 bases apart.

This receptor was obtained from a woman in her thirties in good health. In this chain, TRBV7-2 is recombined with TRBJ2-1, with the D assignment possibly TRBD1 or TRBD2, given 5 matching bases for each. The sample consisted of naive CD4+ T cells sorted from blood. Per the publication, the cell subset or site label means: CD45RA+ positively selected. The encoded CDR3 is CASSLAGTRRNNEQFF. Here is the DNA: TGTGCCAGCAGCTTAGCAGGGACGAGAAGAAACAATGAGCAGTTCTTC. Beyond the CDR3, the reference TRBV7-2 and TRBJ2-1 genes provide the residues; the full variable domain reads: GAGVSQSPSNKVTEKGKDVELRCDPISGHTALYWYRQSLGQGLEFLIYFQGNSAPDKSGLPSDRFSAERTGGSVSTLTIQRTQQEDSAVYLCASSLAGTRRNNEQFFGPGTRLTVL.